This T cell receptor beta chain was identified in a study of blood T cell repertoires in COVID-19. The wider study: Samples came from the United States, Italy and Spain, spanning acute and convalescent COVID-19.

Recovered status in Cohort 3 required two negative PCRs, clearance, or symptom resolution. The protocol was immunoSEQ multiplex PCR, while the TCRdb copy is restricted to in-frame clones and leaves out a portion. The profile shows 150,000 to 200,000 clones, 70% to 90% of them singletons. Sequencing was carried out using PBMCs or T cells enriched from blood (not recorded which). The receptor was derived from a woman aged 18-35 years who had recovered from COVID-19.

CDR3: CASSQEPGTSGRAQYF. Written as DNA, the CDR3 is TGCGCCAGCAGCCAAGAACCTGGGACTAGCGGGAGGGCACAGTACTTC. The chain couples TRBV4-1 to TRBJ2-4; 16 bases are a match to TRBD2. Germline V CDR1 and CDR2: MGHRA, YSYEKL. CDR3 length equals 16 residues. Trimming took 0 bases from V and 13 from J; bases not matched to a gene: 6.